What follows are 24 T cell receptor beta chains derived from one specimen sequenced in a study of beta chain features in type 1 diabetes. Expressed TCRB transcripts were sequenced, since all the RNA that had been isolated was reverse transcribed. Produced via immunoSEQ multiplex PCR; TCRdb's table is partial and in-frame only. The sample lists roughly 500,000 clones; 11% were seen once. The sample was naive CD4+ T cells from blood. The receptors originated from a woman aged 18-30 years in good health.

The chain has TRBV6-5 and TRBJ1-1; no definite D call. CDR1 is MNHEY, CDR2 SVGAGI, per germline. The CDR3 covers 13 residues. Trimming cost V 3 bases and J 0 bases, with 5 bases left between them. CDR3 sequence reads: CASSYLVNTEAFF. The CDR3 coding sequence is TGTGCCAGCAGTTATCTGGTGAACACTGAAGCTTTCTTT.

This clone has more than one count but fewer than ten. The V and J genes are TRBV2 and TRBJ1-5; TRBD1 might be the D (5 bases). The CDR3 is 16 residues long. Per the germline V gene, CDR1 is SNHLY and CDR2 is FYNNEI. The V gene lost 5 bases and the J gene lost 4 bases, with 18 bases spanning the gap. Written as DNA, the CDR3 is TGTGCCAGCAGTCGAACAGGCCTGGTTGGGAATCAGCCCCAGCATTTT. Translation gives CASSRTGLVGNQPQHF.

The chain recombines TRBV7-9 with TRBJ2-4; perhaps TRBD2 as D (5 bases). V lost 2 bases to trimming and J lost 0 bases, with 11 bases between them. This CDR3 comprises 16 residues. The germline V gene has CDR1 SEHNR and CDR2 FQNEAQ (reference sequence). The CDR3 DNA reads TGTGCCAGCAGCTTATGGGCCGGACTAGCCAAAAACATTCAGTACTTC. It codes for CASSLWAGLAKNIQYF.

The table lists this clone with a few counts. The CDR3: CASGPAGASTDTQYF. The CDR3 DNA sequence: TGTGCCAGCGGCCCAGCGGGAGCTAGCACAGATACGCAGTATTTT. This chain connects TRBV11-3 to TRBJ2-3; 8 nucleotides line up with TRBD2. This CDR3 has 15 amino acids. Germline values: CDR1 SGHNT, CDR2 YENEEA. V shed 8 bases and J 0 bases; nucleotides not matched to a gene: 7.

The gene calls are TRBV5-6 and TRBJ2-5; D ambiguous. V was cut by 5 bases and J by 4 bases, with 15 bases left in between. The germline gives CDR1 SGHDT, CDR2 YYEEEE. The CDR3 covers 14 residues. The CDR3 sequence is CASSRTSLGETQYF. CDR3 DNA sequence: TGTGCCAGCAGTCGTACTTCATTGGGAGAGACCCAGTACTTC.

This clone was observed a handful of times. Other DNA sequences in this specimen translate into the identical CDR3. The gene calls are TRBV10-3 and TRBJ1-1; no clear D. V was pared by 0 bases and J by 3 bases, with 5 bases between. The V gene's germline CDR1 is ENHRY and CDR2 SYGVKD. This CDR3 has 13 residues. CDR3 DNA sequence: TGTGCCATCAGTGAGTCGGCCGACACTGAAGCTTTCTTT. Translating it yields CAISESADTEAFF.

This clone was detected a few times. The rearrangement links TRBV9 to TRBJ2-1, with D uncertain. Germline V gene lookup returns CDR1 SGDLS and CDR2 YYNGEE. The V and J ends lost 2 bases and 4 bases respectively, with 16 bases between them. CDR3 length equals 16 residues. CDR3 region: CASSVEGHELYNEQFF. CDR3 sequence (DNA): TGTGCCAGCAGCGTCGAAGGGCACGAGTTATACAATGAGCAGTTCTTC.

This chain links TRBV13 with TRBJ2-7; 12 bases fit TRBD1. V lost 5 bases, J lost 4 bases, and 9 bases stayed unmatched. The CDR3 spans 16 residues. Germline CDR1 reads PRHDT; CDR2 reads FYEKMQ (reference sequence). The CDR3 sequence is CASSPRDRGHSYEQYV. The CDR3 nucleotides are TGTGCCAGCAGCCCCAGGGACAGGGGGCACTCATACGAGCAGTACGTC.

The rearrangement joins TRBV7-8 to TRBJ2-5; 11 bases map to TRBD2. V trimming: 5 bases; J trimming: 1 base; junction bases outside the gene matches: 6. The CDR3 loop spans 16 amino acids. Germline assignment: CDR1 SGHVS and CDR2 FQNEAQ. The CDR3 is CASSPPGLAVQETQYF. DNA for the CDR3: TGTGCCAGCAGCCCCCCGGGACTAGCGGTCCAAGAGACCCAGTACTTC.

This clone was detected many times. This chain joins TRBV13 and TRBJ2-6; D call uncertain. CDR3 length equals 15 residues. Germline CDR1 is PRHDT and CDR2 is FYEKMQ (reference sequence). Trimming removed 4 bases from V and 1 base from J, with 8 bases in between. CDR3 region: CASSSRSSGANVLTF. CDR3 nucleotide sequence: TGTGCCAGCAGCTCCAGGAGTTCTGGGGCCAACGTCCTGACTTTC.

A few counts support this clone. The gene calls are TRBV5-1 and TRBJ2-7; D might be TRBD2 (5 bases). This CDR3 region has 17 residues. V was clipped by 4 bases and J by 5 bases, with 25 bases between them. CDR1 and CDR2 from the germline V gene are SGHRS and YFSETQ. The CDR3 coding sequence is TGCGCCAGCAGCCCAGGCTGGGAGAGCGGTCACAGCCACGAGCAGTACTTC. Residues: CASSPGWESGHSHEQYF.

The chain carries TRBV7-2 and TRBJ2-7; D gene uncertain. The germline CDR1 and CDR2 sequences are SGHTA and FQGNSA. Trimming removed 1 base at V and 1 base at J, with 11 bases between. The CDR3 spans 15 residues. CDR3 sequence: CASSLVKGASYEQYF. CDR3 in DNA: TGTGCCAGCAGCTTAGTCAAGGGCGCTTCCTACGAGCAGTACTTC.

Here the CDR3 DNA reads TGTGCCAGCAGTTTGAGCTCAGGGGCCCGTGGCTACACCTTC. Its protein product is CASSLSSGARGYTF. The chain couples TRBV28 to TRBJ1-2; D is possibly TRBD1 (6 bases). This CDR3 spans 14 amino acids. CDR1 is MDHEN and CDR2 is SYDVKM in the germline V gene. V was shortened by 3 bases and J by 7 bases, with 15 bases between the two germline ends.

This clone was detected a few times. The chain joins TRBV7-9 to TRBJ1-4, with no clear D. The germline V gene has CDR1 SEHNR and CDR2 FQNEAQ (reference sequence). With 5 bases removed from V and 0 bases from J, the gap between germline ends came to 10 bases. The CDR3 consists of 15 residues. The CDR3 DNA reads TGTGCCAGCAGCGAAAGACAAGCAACTAATGAAAAACTGTTTTTT. Its translation is CASSERQATNEKLFF.

The gene calls are TRBV9 and TRBJ2-1, with 9 bases that match TRBD1. From germline, CDR1 is SGDLS and CDR2 YYNGEE. V trimming: 4 bases; J trimming: 8 bases; junction bases outside the gene matches: 4. This CDR3 contains 13 residues. In DNA form, the CDR3 reads TGTGCCAGCAGCAGGGACAGGGTATATGAGCAGTTCTTC. Translated, it gives CASSRDRVYEQFF.

The rearrangement links TRBV29-1 to TRBJ1-2; D gene uncertain. Germline CDR1 is SQVTM and CDR2 is ANQGSEA. This CDR3 is 14 amino acids long. Trimming took off 7 bases at V and 3 bases at J, with 18 bases between the two ends. The CDR3 nucleotides are TGCAGCGGCCAATTCGGTGTGTCCGACTATGGCTACACCTTC. Amino acid sequence: CSGQFGVSDYGYTF. Full variable domain (outside the CDR3, taken from reference TRBV29-1 and TRBJ1-2): SAVISQKPSRDICQRGTSLTIQCQVDSQVTMMFWYRQQPGQSLTLIATANQGSEATYESGFVIDKFPISRPNLTFSTLTVSNMSPEDSSIYLCSGQFGVSDYGYTFGSGTRLTVV.

Only a few counts were recorded for this clone. The chain uses TRBV6-5 and TRBJ2-7; no reliable D call. The CDR3 length is 9 residues. Germline values: CDR1 MNHEY, CDR2 SVGAGI. The V end lost 8 bases, the J end lost 3 bases, and 2 bases lay between the germline ends. CDR3 in DNA: TGTGCCAGCGGCTACGAGCAGTACTTC. Its protein is CASGYEQYF.

This clone was detected a few times. The J gene is TRBJ2-7, the V gene TRBV30, with D possibly matching TRBD1 (6 bases). The CDR3 sequence is 15 residues long. V was pared by 3 bases and J by 2 bases, with 17 bases between. CDR1 is GTSNPN and CDR2 is SVGIG in the germline V gene (reference sequence). DNA of the CDR3: TGTGCCTGGAGGAGGGGGTCGCCCCCGCCCTACGAGCAGTACTTC. This sequence encodes CAWRRGSPPPYEQYF. The full variable domain, with the rest looked up from reference TRBV30 and TRBJ2-7, is SQTIHQWPATLVQPVGSPLSLECTVEGTSNPNLYWYRQAAGRGLQLLFYSVGIGQISSEVPQNLSASRPQDRQFILSSKKLLLSDSGFYLCAWRRGSPPPYEQYFGPGTRLTVT.

This clone was found a few times. The rearrangement uses TRBV30 and TRBJ2-7; maybe TRBD1 (6 bases). Germline V gene lookup returns CDR1 GTSNPN and CDR2 SVGIG (reference sequence). This CDR3 region has 13 residues. V was cut by 6 bases and J by 0 bases, with 12 bases left in between. The chain's CDR3 is CACGRGSSYEQYF. The CDR3 DNA is TGTGCCTGTGGAAGGGGGAGCTCCTACGAGCAGTACTTC.

This clone was recorded a few times. The J gene is TRBJ2-7, the V gene TRBV10-3, with D unclear. The V end was cut by 4 bases, the J end by 2 bases, with 9 bases between. Germline loops: CDR1 ENHRY, CDR2 SYGVKD. CDR3 length equals 13 residues. This CDR3 is CAISAAVTYEQYF. The CDR3 nucleotides read TGTGCCATCAGTGCGGCCGTAACCTACGAGCAGTACTTC.

In its sample, this clone was seen a few times. The V gene is TRBV6-5, the J gene TRBJ2-7, with D unresolved. V was clipped by 8 bases and J by 5 bases, with 16 bases between them. Germline CDR1 and CDR2: MNHEY and SVGAGI. This CDR3 is 13 amino acids long. The CDR3 protein is CASSAPSMNEQYF. The CDR3 nucleotides read TGTGCCAGCTCCGCCCCTTCTATGAACGAGCAGTACTTC.

The chain couples TRBV7-8 to TRBJ2-4, with D tentatively TRBD1 or TRBD2 (6 bases each). V was cut by 5 bases and J by 9 bases, with 20 bases left in between. The CDR3 has 15 residues. Germline V gives CDR1 SGHVS, CDR2 FQNEAQ. The CDR3 loop reads CASSLTGAEGRIQYF. In DNA, the CDR3 is TGTGCCAGCAGCCTTACGGGGGCCGAGGGGCGCATTCAGTACTTC.

The rearrangement joins TRBV9 to TRBJ2-4; 8 bases line up with TRBD1. Losses at the gene ends were 2 bases for V and 5 bases for J; bases not matched to a gene: 6. Germline V gene data show CDR1 as SGDLS and CDR2 as YYNGEE. CDR3 length: 15 amino acids. CDR3 sequence: CASSVETGAENIQYF. The CDR3 DNA reads TGTGCCAGCAGCGTGGAGACAGGGGCGGAAAACATTCAGTACTTC.

There are a few counts of this clone. Additional DNA sequences in this sample encode the identical CDR3. This rearrangement joins TRBV28 to TRBJ2-3; TRBD1 agrees at 7 bases. J gave up 1 base and V 4 bases, and 5 bases lay outside the gene matches. Germline V lookup: CDR1 MDHEN, CDR2 SYDVKM. The CDR3 length is 15 residues. CDR3 bases: TGTGCCAGCAGTTCCCCTGGACAGGGCACAGATACGCAGTATTTT. Its translation: CASSSPGQGTDTQYF.